This entry concerns a single T cell receptor (beta chain). Its target is unknown. Clones were read by immunoSEQ multiplex PCR, and TCRdb kept only the in-frame ones, dropping some. The sample lists about 67,000 clones, roughly 80% occurring once. This specimen belongs to a study of a mutant IDH1 vaccine in newly diagnosed glioma. Described time point: week 47, end of study. Mutant IDH1 20-mer peptide, at 300 ug, made up each vaccine dose, with topical imiquimod. Study outcomes and limitations: Immune responses induced by vaccination arose in 90% to 95% of the patients.

The length of the CDR3 is 14 residues. Germline V gene data show CDR1 as SGHVS and CDR2 as FQNEAQ. The V end was cut by 1 base, the J end by 6 bases, with 12 bases between. The sequence derives from a man aged 30 to 45 with glioma. This sequence joins TRBV7-8 and TRBJ1-2, with D possibly being TRBD1 (5 bases). This sample comprised PBMCs, obtained from a glioma patient whose treatment included an IDH1 peptide vaccine. CDR3 DNA sequence: TGTGCCAGCAGCTTAGGACCGGGACCGGATGGCTACACCTTC. Translated: CASSLGPGPDGYTF.